Listed below are T cell receptor beta chains from one sample, sequenced in a study of blood T cell repertoires in COVID-19. TCRdb keeps only in-frame clones here, not all; method: immunoSEQ multiplex PCR. The sample lists approximately 220,000 clones, about four fifths occurring once. Sequencing was performed on peripheral blood. The source is a woman between 50 and 59 years old with acute or convalescent COVID-19. Both conserved end residues are part of each CDR3.

v_call	j_call	cdr3_aa
TRBV2	TRBJ2-7	CASSGSYEQYF
TRBV25-1	TRBJ2-7	CASSDRGPSYEQYF
TRBV18	TRBJ2-7	CASSPGTSGYEQYF
TRBV3-1/TRBV3-2	TRBJ2-7	CASSQEGSPEGEQYF
TRBV6-1	TRBJ2-3	CASSEFRIAGNTDTQYF
TRBV7-2	TRBJ2-3	CASSLALGLGTDTQYF
TRBV5-6	TRBJ2-7	CASSPLGGVVEQYF
TRBV10-3	TRBJ1-1	CAIRGTGLNTEAFF
TRBV5-1	TRBJ2-7	CASSLGAGQPAYEQYF
TRBV15	TRBJ2-6	CATSRQGQGTASGANVLTF
TRBV24-1	TRBJ2-7	CATSDSTYHEQYF
TRBV5-1	TRBJ1-2	CASSLRQGDGYTF
TRBV24-1	TRBJ1-5	CATSVGTGNNQPQHF
TRBV19	TRBJ1-5	CASTNGQSRGPQHF
TRBV29-1	TRBJ1-2	CGTSGQGNDGYTF
TRBV19	TRBJ1-5	CASSIGTATNQPQHF
TRBV10-3	TRBJ2-7	CAISDRTSDKYEQYF
TRBV2	TRBJ1-2	CASSEQFSYGYTF
TRBV11-3	TRBJ2-5	CASSLSGRPKETQYF
TRBV29-1	TRBJ2-7	CSVAPDRGDYEQYF
TRBV7-2	TRBJ2-1	CASSLVGLAVSQGYNEQFF
TRBV10-3	TRBJ2-7	CAISESRGGGFEQYF
TRBV20-1	TRBJ2-7	CSASTPTSYEQYF
TRBV3-1/TRBV3-2	TRBJ2-3	CASSQDVGGGTDTQYF
TRBV6-5	TRBJ2-7	CASSSGGARSEQYF
TRBV6-5	TRBJ2-2	CASSSIAGGPTGELFF
TRBV5-1	TRBJ2-1	CASSLLAPNAPTNEQFF
TRBV19	TRBJ1-1	CASTTRRGQNTEAFF
TRBV5-4	TRBJ1-3	CASSQDSDEGTIYF
TRBV28	TRBJ1-3	CASTNPPFLKPEGNTIYF
TRBV5-5	TRBJ1-5	CASSLIVNQPQHF
TRBV6-1	TRBJ1-2	CASSEDLGQGVGYGYTF
TRBV4-1	TRBJ2-3	CASSQSQGAGVVDTQYF
TRBV6-6	TRBJ1-5	CASSYEGSNQPQHF
TRBV29-1	TRBJ1-1	CSVEDLIDRPTEAFF
TRBV7-2	TRBJ1-2	CASSTRTGGNYGYTF
TRBV7-2	TRBJ2-2	CASSLVPPSRGAGELFF
TRBV3-1/TRBV3-2	TRBJ2-5	CASSQDLPETQYF
TRBV27	TRBJ1-1	CASSLGQGYEAFF
TRBV6-5	TRBJ1-2	CASSNIANYGYTF
TRBV4-2	TRBJ2-3	CASSQDLAATQYF
TRBV5-4	TRBJ2-3	CASSLIRESSTDTQYF
TRBV6-5	TRBJ2-7	CASMWGGDYEQYF
TRBV27	TRBJ1-2	CASALGAGLSYGYTF
TRBV24-1	TRBJ2-5	CATSDPPGASGQETQYF
TRBV5-1	TRBJ2-7	CASSRTGSTEQYF